Below are 30 T cell receptor beta chains sequenced from a single sample in a study of CXCR3-negative and CXCR3-positive naive CD8 T cells. 5' RACE that incorporated UMI labels was used to prepare the TRB cDNA libraries. TCRdb reprocessed the 5' RACE reads; each CDR3 protein has one entry and no DNA is given. With roughly 24,000 distinct CDR3 sequences in the sample, the ten largest clones hold 2.8%. The sequencing sample was made of naive CXCR3- CD8+ T cells from blood. Stated subset: CD45RO-CCR7+CD27+CD95- naive CD8+ T cells lacking CXCR3 (TNR3-). These receptors were taken from a human donor in good health. Some clones in this sample may be carry-over from other donors' samples.

V and J are TRBV7-9 and TRBJ1-1. This CDR3 region has 16 residues. Germline CDR1 and CDR2: SEHNR and FQNEAQ (reference sequence). CDR3: CASSSRPNSGNTEAFF. Combining the CDR3 with reference TRBV7-9 and TRBJ1-1 gives the whole variable domain DTGVSQNPRHKITKRGQNVTFRCDPISEHNRLYWYRQTLGQGPEFLTYFQNEAQLEKSRLLSDRFSAERPKGSFSTLEIQRTEQGDSAMYLCASSSRPNSGNTEAFFGQGTRLTVV.

The chain is built from TRBV10-3 and TRBJ1-2. The germline V gene has CDR1 ENHRY and CDR2 SYGVKD. CDR3 length: 13 residues. CDR3: CAISESGYYGYTF.

The rearrangement joins TRBV12-3 or TRBV12-4 to TRBJ2-1; TCRdb designates TRBD2, a call that cannot be tested without DNA. The CDR3 extends over 12 amino acids. The CDR3: CASSGTKNEQFF.

This chain joins TRBV7-2 and TRBJ2-1; the TRBD2 assignment by TCRdb is unverifiable without DNA. The CDR3 length is 16 residues. The germline CDR1 and CDR2 sequences are SGHTA and FQGNSA. CDR3 protein: CASSSGLAGGYNEQFF.

V usage is TRBV29-1 and J usage is TRBJ1-1. From germline, CDR1 is SQVTM and CDR2 ANQGSEA. The CDR3 sequence is 13 residues long. CDR3 amino acids: CSVELDLNTEAFF. Full variable domain (outside the CDR3, taken from reference TRBV29-1 and TRBJ1-1): SAVISQKPSRDICQRGTSLTIQCQVDSQVTMMFWYRQQPGQSLTLIATANQGSEATYESGFVIDKFPISRPNLTFSTLTVSNMSPEDSSIYLCSVELDLNTEAFFGQGTRLTVV.

The rearrangement joins TRBV12-3 or TRBV12-4 to TRBJ2-7. The CDR3 loop spans 13 amino acids. The CDR3 protein is CASSRTGPYEQYF.

The genes are TRBV19 and TRBJ2-1; the TCRdb D gene call, TRBD2, has no DNA to confirm it. The V gene's germline CDR1 is LNHDA and CDR2 SQIVND (reference sequence). There are 15 residues in the CDR3. Here the CDR3 reads CASGISTSGNNEQFF.

The chain combines TRBV7-8 with TRBJ1-5. From germline, CDR1 is SGHVS and CDR2 FQNEAQ. The CDR3 is 17 residues long. CDR3 sequence: CASSDFIDRPSDQPQHF.

The CDR3 loop reads CSVEWAGIENTIYF. This chain links TRBV29-1 with TRBJ1-3; checking the TCRdb D call of TRBD1 is not possible without DNA. Looked up from germline, CDR1 is SQVTM and CDR2 is ANQGSEA. This CDR3 is built from 14 residues.

The V gene is TRBV12-3 or TRBV12-4, the J gene TRBJ2-1; the D gene TCRdb calls, TRBD1, cannot be checked with no DNA. This CDR3 is 15 amino acids long. Here the CDR3 reads CASSLGQGDYNEQFF.

V and J are TRBV6-1 and TRBJ1-5; TCRdb's D gene call, TRBD1, goes unchecked for lack of DNA. The CDR3 runs 16 residues. Germline V gene sequence: CDR1 MNHNS, CDR2 SASEGT. The CDR3 sequence: CASIPGTGDSNQPQHF.

The chain carries TRBV7-6 and TRBJ2-7; no DNA is available, so the TRBD2 call from TCRdb remains unchecked. In germline, CDR1 is SGHVS, CDR2 FNYEAQ. This CDR3 spans 14 amino acids. The CDR3 is CASTQVPGSNEQYF.

V is TRBV20-1 and J is TRBJ2-7; TCRdb selects TRBD2, and the lack of DNA leaves this call unchecked. Per germline, CDR1 DFQATT and CDR2 SNEGSKA (reference sequence). The CDR3 is made up of 15 amino acids. The CDR3 loop reads CSARDLTGLLHEQYF.

The J gene is TRBJ1-1, the V gene TRBV27; the TCRdb call, TRBD1, lacks DNA for checking. The CDR3 consists of 14 residues. Germline CDR1 and CDR2: MNHEY and SMNVEV (reference sequence). The CDR3 is CASSPGQPNTEAFF.

V usage is TRBV28 and J usage is TRBJ1-1. This CDR3 comprises 16 residues. Germline assignment: CDR1 MDHEN and CDR2 SYDVKM. The CDR3 spells CASSFRLSGLNTEAFF.

The CDR3 here is CASSSTGVGYGYTF. The rearrangement joins TRBV7-9 to TRBJ1-2; the TCRdb call, TRBD1, lacks DNA for checking. Germline CDR1 SEHNR, CDR2 FQNEAQ (reference sequence). The CDR3 spans 14 residues. Full variable domain (missing parts from reference TRBV7-9 and TRBJ1-2): DTGVSQNPRHKITKRGQNVTFRCDPISEHNRLYWYRQTLGQGPEFLTYFQNEAQLEKSRLLSDRFSAERPKGSFSTLEIQRTEQGDSAMYLCASSSTGVGYGYTFGSGTRLTVV.

The chain carries TRBV29-1 and TRBJ1-2; TCRdb gives TRBD1 as the D gene, but with no DNA this cannot be confirmed. CDR3 length: 12 amino acids. Germline V gene data show CDR1 as SQVTM and CDR2 as ANQGSEA. This CDR3 reads CSVVGGTDGYTF.

The chain is built from TRBV6-2 or TRBV6-3 and TRBJ2-7; TCRdb's D call of TRBD1 is untestable without DNA. The CDR3 sequence is 14 residues long. The germline gives CDR1 MNHEY, CDR2 SVGEGT. This CDR3 is CASSSGQVTYEQYF.

The rearrangement joins TRBV28 to TRBJ1-1; TCRdb's D call of TRBD1 is untestable without DNA. Germline CDR1 MDHEN, CDR2 SYDVKM. The CDR3 length is 15 residues. CDR3 protein: CASSPGDSTSTEAFF.

This rearrangement joins TRBV29-1 to TRBJ2-1; as DNA is missing, the TRBD2 call by TCRdb cannot be tested. Germline V lookup: CDR1 SQVTM, CDR2 ANQGSEA. CDR3 length: 15 residues. CDR3 amino acids: CSVEGTSGGDNEQFF.

The chain recombines TRBV28 with TRBJ2-3; the TCRdb D gene call, TRBD2, has no DNA to confirm it. The CDR3 extends over 17 amino acids. Germline V gene data show CDR1 as MDHEN and CDR2 as SYDVKM. The CDR3 loop is CASSSLGLAGGRDTQYF.

The chain has TRBV2 and TRBJ1-5. CDR3 size: 13 residues. Germline CDR1 and CDR2: SNHLY and FYNNEI. The CDR3 here is CASQPPGNQPQHF.

This CDR3 reads CASSEWAGDYGYTF. The gene calls are TRBV25-1 and TRBJ1-2. There are 14 residues in the CDR3. Germline CDR1 and CDR2: MGHDK and SYGVNS.

The chain links TRBV20-1 to TRBJ1-1. In germline, CDR1 is DFQATT, CDR2 SNEGSKA (reference sequence). The CDR3 contains 13 residues. The CDR3 sequence: CSASSGSDTEAFF.

The chain employs TRBV11-2 and TRBJ2-2; TCRdb returns TRBD2, unconfirmable since there is no DNA. CDR1 is SGHAT and CDR2 is FQNNGV in the germline V gene. CDR3 length: 15 amino acids. This CDR3 is CASSYNGVSAGELFF.

This clonotype counts as medium-sized by frequency. This rearrangement joins TRBV29-1 to TRBJ2-7; TCRdb's D call, TRBD1, is unchecked because there is no DNA. The germline gives CDR1 SQVTM, CDR2 ANQGSEA. This CDR3 region has 15 residues. CDR3 in amino acids: CSVEGGRSQSYEQYF.

The chain has TRBV7-9 and TRBJ2-7. This CDR3 comprises 11 residues. The V gene's germline CDR1 is SEHNR and CDR2 FQNEAQ (reference sequence). The CDR3 sequence: CASSSGDEQYF. The full variable domain, completed using reference TRBV7-9 and TRBJ2-7, is DTGVSQNPRHKITKRGQNVTFRCDPISEHNRLYWYRQTLGQGPEFLTYFQNEAQLEKSRLLSDRFSAERPKGSFSTLEIQRTEQGDSAMYLCASSSGDEQYFGPGTRLTVT.

The chain recombines TRBV29-1 with TRBJ2-3. The CDR3 loop spans 12 amino acids. Germline V CDR1 and CDR2: SQVTM, ANQGSEA. The CDR3 loop is CSVVVNTDTQYF.

This sequence joins TRBV10-3 and TRBJ2-3; TCRdb indicates TRBD2, and absent DNA this call remains unverified. The length of the CDR3 is 14 residues. Germline V gene lookup returns CDR1 ENHRY and CDR2 SYGVKD. CDR3: CAISEGRRADTQYF.

The chain joins TRBV23-1 to TRBJ1-4. TRBV23-1 is classed as an ORF, of uncertain function. This CDR3 region has 14 residues. The CDR3 sequence: CASSHKDLEEKLFF.